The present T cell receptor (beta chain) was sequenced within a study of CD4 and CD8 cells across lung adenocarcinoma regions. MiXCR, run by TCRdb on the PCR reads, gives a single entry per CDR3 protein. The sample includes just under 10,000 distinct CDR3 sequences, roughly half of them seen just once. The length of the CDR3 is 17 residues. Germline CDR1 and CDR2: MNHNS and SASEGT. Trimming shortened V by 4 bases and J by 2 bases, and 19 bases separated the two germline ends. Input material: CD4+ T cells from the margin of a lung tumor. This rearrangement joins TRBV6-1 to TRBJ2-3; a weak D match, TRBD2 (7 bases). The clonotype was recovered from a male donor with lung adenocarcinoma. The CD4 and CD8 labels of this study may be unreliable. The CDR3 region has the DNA TGTGCCAGCAGTGGACAGTGGCGGGGGCCTCACACAGATACGCAGTATTTT. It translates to CASSGQWRGPHTDTQYF.